This TCR beta chain was retrieved from a study of CD8 T cell repertoires and HIV-1 epitope variants. The overall study: Controls included no peptide, Ebola AY9 epitope, and a CMV, EBV, flu pool. An uncultured baseline aliquot held 1M T cells. Regarding the study as a whole: Eight or nine antigen-specific TCR beta clonotypes were found; roughly six seemed cross-reactive to variants.

Method: immunoSEQ multiplex PCR; TCRdb's copy keeps in-frame clones and lacks some. Found here are about 90,000 clones, around 67% of them singletons; the top ten hold roughly 25%. As for this clone: Its cognate antigen is unknown.

The CDR3 totals 15 residues. Looked up from germline, CDR1 is LNHDA and CDR2 is SQIVND (reference sequence). Trimming removed 5 bases at V and 0 bases at J, with 12 bases between. Sequenced sample: uncultured baseline CD8+ T cells from peripheral blood mononuclear cells (PBMCs). V and J are TRBV19 and TRBJ2-3, with a weak D call TRBD1 (6 bases). This receptor was taken from a male donor with HIV. CDR3 nucleotide sequence: TGTGCCAGTAGTTCAGGGGCAACTAGCACAGATACGCAGTATTTT. Translating gives CASSSGATSTDTQYF.